One sample yielded the 10 T cell receptor beta chains listed below, sequenced in a study of shared clonotypes between healthy human individuals. As defined, naive CD8 cells were CD45RO-negative and positively selected for CCR7, with terminally differentiated effector memory CD45RA+ cells excluded. Only in-frame clones appear in the TCRdb table, and some are missing; sequencing was by immunoSEQ multiplex PCR. The sample includes around 1.9 million clones, about 93% of them seen just once. Sequenced: naive CD8+ T cells from PBMCs. The receptors shown here come from a man aged 18 to 35 in good health. Some clones in this sample may be carry-over from other donors' samples.

The CDR3 DNA reads as TGTGCCAGCAGTTTGGCAGGGATAATCTATGGCTACACCTTC. Translated, it gives CASSLAGIIYGYTF. This chain uses TRBV28 with TRBJ1-2; TRBD1 is a possible D gene (5 bases). V was pared by 3 bases and J by 4 bases, with 12 bases between. The V gene's germline CDR1 is MDHEN and CDR2 SYDVKM. This CDR3 has 14 residues.

V is TRBV6-1 and J is TRBJ1-3; D is unclear. Germline V gene sequence: CDR1 MNHNS, CDR2 SASEGT. The length of the CDR3 is 14 residues. The V end lost 6 bases, the J end lost 3 bases, and 12 bases lay between the germline ends. The DNA for the CDR3 is TGTGCCAGCAGGGGAAGTTTCAATGGAAACACCATATATTTT. Translation: CASRGSFNGNTIYF.

The chain carries TRBV5-1 and TRBJ2-5, with 9 bases matching TRBD2. Germline V gives CDR1 SGHRS, CDR2 YFSETQ. The length of the CDR3 is 15 residues. Trimming cost V 3 bases and J 4 bases; bases outside gene matches: 7. Written as DNA, the CDR3 is TGCGCCAGCAGCTCTGGACTAGCGTTGATAGAGACCCAGTACTTC. It is translated as CASSSGLALIETQYF.

On this clone: A much larger clone differs by one base, so this may be a read error. The sample holds other DNA sequences that translate to the same CDR3. The chain combines TRBV9 with TRBJ1-1; D unclear. From germline, CDR1 is SGDLS and CDR2 YYNGEE. This CDR3 comprises 13 residues. V lost 0 bases to trimming and J lost 5 bases, with 8 bases between them. As DNA, the CDR3 is TGTGCCAGCAGCGTAGGTGGGGAAACTGAAGCTTTCTTT. Translation: CASSVGGETEAFF.

Note on this clone: This same CDR3 is encoded by further DNA sequences in the sample. The V call is TRBV7-9, the J call TRBJ2-1; no clear D gene. There are 12 residues in the CDR3. The V and J ends lost 2 bases and 6 bases respectively, with 5 bases between them. CDR1 is SEHNR and CDR2 is FQNEAQ in the germline V gene (reference sequence). The CDR3 coding sequence is TGTGCCAGCAGCTTACGAGGCAATGAGCAGTTCTTC. It encodes CASSLRGNEQFF.

The sample holds one count of this clone. The CDR3 here is CASSPRGVNTEAFF. The CDR3 DNA sequence: TGTGCCAGCAGCCCACGGGGGGTAAACACTGAAGCTTTCTTT. The gene calls are TRBV5-4 and TRBJ1-1; D may be TRBD1 (5 bases). Germline V lookup: CDR1 SGHNT, CDR2 YYREEE (reference sequence). CDR3 length: 14 residues. Trimming removed 4 bases at V and 2 bases at J, with 12 bases between.

The CDR3 spells CASSPRGDTEAFF. CDR3 DNA: TGCGCCAGCAGCCCCAGGGGGGACACTGAAGCTTTCTTT. J is TRBJ1-1 and V is TRBV4-1, with TRBD1 matching over 7 bases. V shed 4 bases, J shed 3 bases, and the junction held 2 bases outside the gene matches. CDR3 length equals 13 residues. Germline values: CDR1 MGHRA, CDR2 YSYEKL.

The chain carries TRBV2 and TRBJ2-1; the match to TRBD2 covers 7 bases. V trimming: 6 bases; J trimming: 4 bases; junction bases outside the gene matches: 6. The CDR3 runs to 14 residues. Germline V lookup: CDR1 SNHLY, CDR2 FYNNEI. The CDR3 loop reads CASRGRDFYNEQFF. CDR3 DNA sequence: TGTGCCAGCAGAGGGAGGGATTTTTACAATGAGCAGTTCTTC. The variable domain in full, with the rest retrieved from reference TRBV2 and TRBJ2-1, is EPEVTQTPSHQVTQMGQEVILRCVPISNHLYFYWYRQILGQKVEFLVSFYNNEISEKSEIFDDQFSVERPDGSNFTLKIRSTKLEDSAMYFCASRGRDFYNEQFFGPGTRLTVL.

The chain recombines TRBV15 with TRBJ2-7; the match to TRBD1 covers 7 bases. The trim removed 5 bases at V and 1 base at J, leaving 8 bases unmatched. Germline assignment: CDR1 LNHNV and CDR2 YYDKDF (reference sequence). The CDR3 length is 15 residues. The CDR3 region is CATSDDRDPSYEQYF. The CDR3 coding sequence is TGTGCCACCAGCGACGACAGGGACCCTTCCTACGAGCAGTACTTC.

This clone is a singleton in its sample. This chain links TRBV4-1 with TRBJ2-3, with TRBD2 identical over 7 bases. This CDR3 has 17 amino acids. With 2 bases clipped from V and 4 bases from J, the junction kept 12 bases outside the gene matches. The germline gives CDR1 MGHRA, CDR2 YSYEKL. The CDR3 bases are TGCGCCAGCAGCCAAAAAGGCCCCGGGAGGTGGGCAGATACGCAGTATTTT. This encodes CASSQKGPGRWADTQYF.